This T cell receptor (beta chain) was recorded in a study of beta chain features in type 1 diabetes. Turning to the study itself: Patients shared similar age, gender and cell yields with healthy donors. Study conclusions and caveats: Patients' naive, central memory and Treg TCRB repertoires seemed closer to one another than those of healthy donors. Significant though moderate, a shortening of TCRB CDR3s appeared in all four CD4+ subsets of Type 1 diabetes patients.

Since all of the isolated RNA was reverse transcribed, expressed TCRB transcripts were what got sequenced. Data came from immunoSEQ multiplex PCR; TCRdb stores just in-frame clones and leaves some out. The sample includes hundreds of thousands of clones, 11% to 15% seen only once; the top ten take approximately 0.039%. This clone has a count of ten or more. Its antigen is undetermined. One end of the junction is discordant with germline, which a read error may explain. A single heparinised draw of roughly 0.11 L on average was taken per donor. All of the sorted populations showed purity greater than 98%. The origin of this receptor is a man between 18 and 29 years old with type 1 diabetes. The sample consisted of naive CD4+ T cells from blood.

The CDR3 DNA reads TGTGCCAGCAGCGAAGACAGGGGGAACATTCAGTACTTC. Amino acid sequence: CASSEDRGNIQYF. The chain has TRBV14 and TRBJ2-4; 9 bases are a match to TRBD1. The CDR3 extends over 13 amino acids. Germline lookup yields CDR1 SGHDN and CDR2 FVKESK.